These 26 T cell receptor beta chains were all obtained from the same sample, sequenced in a study of T cell repertoires in cytomegalovirus infection. TCRdb processed the reads anew with MiXCR; each CDR3 protein has one entry. The sample shows 300,000 to 400,000 distinct CDR3 sequences, over 15% of them seen only once. Sequencing input: PBMCs. Receptors originate from a human donor in good health (CMV status not recorded). Some clones in this sample may be carry-over from other donors' samples.

This clonotype was found many times. This rearrangement joins TRBV29-1 to TRBJ2-5; TRBD1 is a possible D gene (6 bases). Trimming cost V 3 bases and J 5 bases, with 10 bases left between them. Germline V lookup: CDR1 SQVTM, CDR2 ANQGSEA. The CDR3 extends over 12 amino acids. The CDR3 nucleotides read TGCAGCGTTGAGTCAGGGGTTGAGACCCAGTACTTC. Its translation: CSVESGVETQYF.

In its sample, this clonotype was seen a few times. The chain recombines TRBV7-6 with TRBJ2-5; a weak D match, TRBD1 (6 bases). This CDR3 has 15 residues. The germline V and J ends were trimmed by 1 base and 5 bases, with 14 bases remaining between them. Germline V gene data show CDR1 as SGHVS and CDR2 as FNYEAQ. The CDR3 coding sequence is TGTGCCAGCAGCTTAGTCGGCAGGGGTTCGGAGACCCAGTACTTC. Protein: CASSLVGRGSETQYF.

The chain has TRBV3-1 and TRBJ1-1; D is unclear. Germline CDR1 is LGHDT and CDR2 is YNNKEL (reference sequence). This CDR3 spans 14 amino acids. The germline V and J ends were trimmed by 1 base and 6 bases, with 12 bases remaining between them. CDR3 residues: CASSQGPIMAEAFF. As DNA, the CDR3 is TGTGCCAGCAGCCAAGGACCGATTATGGCTGAAGCTTTCTTT.

The rearrangement uses TRBV6-2 or TRBV6-3 and TRBJ2-7; 9 nucleotides align to TRBD2. This CDR3 comprises 15 residues. Unmatched junction bases numbered 6, after V lost 6 bases and J lost 0 bases. Looked up from germline, CDR1 is MNHEY and CDR2 is SVGEGT. As DNA, the CDR3 is TGTGCCAGCAGACGGACTAGCGCCAGCTCCTACGAGCAGTACTTC. Translating gives CASRRTSASSYEQYF.

At least ten counts were recorded for this clonotype. The V call is TRBV27, the J call TRBJ2-5; D perhaps matches TRBD1 (5 bases). The V end was cut by 0 bases, the J end by 3 bases, with 23 bases between. There are 19 residues in the CDR3. The germline gives CDR1 MNHEY, CDR2 SMNVEV (reference sequence). The DNA of the CDR3 is TGTGCCAGCAGTTTATCGGGGCCAAGGGTGCCTTTGCCGAAAGAGACCCAGTACTTC. Translating gives CASSLSGPRVPLPKETQYF.

This clonotype was counted a few times. The chain recombines TRBV20-1 with TRBJ1-6; no clear D gene. The CDR3 loop spans 15 amino acids. The ends were cut back, 3 bases at V and 6 bases at J, with 15 bases in the middle. CDR1 and CDR2 from the germline V gene are DFQATT and SNEGSKA (reference sequence). This CDR3 reads CSASRLPQSNSPLHF. The CDR3 bases are TGCAGTGCTAGCAGGCTCCCCCAAAGTAATTCACCCCTCCACTTT.

This clonotype was seen a few times. J is TRBJ2-1 and V is TRBV29-1; D possibly corresponds to TRBD1 (6 bases). Germline CDR1 SQVTM, CDR2 ANQGSEA. Trimming took off 6 bases at V and 3 bases at J, with 12 bases between the two ends. This CDR3 contains 13 residues. The chain's CDR3 is CSVHRGGYNEQFF. The CDR3 region has the DNA TGCAGCGTGCACCGAGGGGGCTACAATGAGCAGTTCTTC.

The chain joins TRBV3-1 to TRBJ2-1, with TRBD2 identical over 8 bases. Losses at the gene ends were 4 bases for V and 8 bases for J; bases not matched to a gene: 4. The CDR3 contains 13 residues. Germline V lookup: CDR1 LGHDT, CDR2 YNNKEL (reference sequence). CDR3 DNA: TGTGCCAGCAGCCGGAACGGGGGGGATGAGCAGTTCTTC. This gives the protein CASSRNGGDEQFF.

Many counts were recorded for this clonotype. The rearrangement links TRBV7-2 to TRBJ2-5; D could derive from TRBD1 or TRBD2 (5 bases each). The CDR3 has 14 amino acids. The germline V gene has CDR1 SGHTA and CDR2 FQGNSA. Trimming stripped 5 bases from V and 5 bases from J, with 15 bases between. The CDR3 spells CASSVNTGGETQYF. The CDR3 region has the DNA TGTGCCAGCAGCGTTAACACTGGGGGTGAGACCCAGTACTTC.

The genes are TRBV20-1 and TRBJ2-2; possibly TRBD2 for D (6 bases). This CDR3 contains 16 residues. Germline V CDR1 and CDR2: DFQATT, SNEGSKA (reference sequence). V shed 3 bases and J shed 3 bases, with 17 bases lying between them. This chain's CDR3 is CSARPSGLRHTGELFF. The DNA for the CDR3 is TGCAGTGCTAGGCCTTCAGGACTACGCCACACCGGGGAGCTGTTTTTT.

This clonotype was detected a few times. This chain links TRBV28 with TRBJ2-5, with D hard to call. Germline V gene sequence: CDR1 MDHEN, CDR2 SYDVKM. CDR3 length equals 16 residues. Trimming cost V 4 bases and J 3 bases, with 18 bases left between them. CDR3 sequence reads: CASSSVRVRLEETQYF. CDR3 coding DNA: TGTGCCAGCAGTTCCGTCCGGGTCAGGTTGGAAGAGACCCAGTACTTC.

The V and J genes are TRBV20-1 and TRBJ2-3, with D maybe TRBD1 (6 bases). The CDR3 totals 11 residues. Germline CDR1 and CDR2: DFQATT and SNEGSKA (reference sequence). The ends were cut back, 5 bases at V and 4 bases at J, with 7 bases in the middle. In nucleotides, the CDR3 is TGCAGTGCTGAGGGGGCAGATACGCAGTATTTT. Translating gives CSAEGADTQYF.

This clonotype showed up many times. The chain is built from TRBV6-2 or TRBV6-3 and TRBJ2-5; 11 bases map to TRBD2. The ends lost 6 bases at V and 3 bases at J; junction bases unmatched: 6. Germline loops: CDR1 MNHEY, CDR2 SVGEGT. The length of the CDR3 is 15 residues. CDR3 amino acids: CASRLSGRGEETQYF. CDR3 in DNA: TGTGCCAGCAGACTTAGCGGGAGGGGAGAAGAGACCCAGTACTTC.

This clonotype was found many times. The chain recombines TRBV12-3 or TRBV12-4 with TRBJ2-2; D remains ambiguous. CDR3 size: 14 residues. V was trimmed by 7 bases and J by 3 bases, leaving 12 bases between them. The CDR3 DNA reads as TGTGCCAGCATGAGATCGAAGGACACCGGGGAGCTGTTTTTT. It is translated as CASMRSKDTGELFF.

In this sample, this clonotype turned up a few times. The gene calls are TRBV7-8 and TRBJ1-4; TRBD1 is a possible D gene (5 bases). Germline-derived CDR1 and CDR2 are SGHVS and FQNEAQ. CDR3 size: 12 residues. Trimming stripped 5 bases from V and 10 bases from J, with 11 bases between. CDR3 nucleotides: TGTGCCAGCAGCCGTGGGCAGGGAAAACTGTTTTTT. Residues: CASSRGQGKLFF.

The V gene is TRBV11-2, the J gene TRBJ2-3, with D perhaps matching TRBD2 (5 bases). The CDR3 is 16 amino acids. The germline CDR1 and CDR2 sequences are SGHAT and FQNNGV. Trimming cost V 3 bases and J 2 bases, with 15 bases left between them. The CDR3 loop reads CASSFPASGNTDTQYF. The CDR3 DNA reads TGTGCCAGCAGCTTCCCGGCCAGCGGCAACACAGATACGCAGTATTTT.

In this sample, this clonotype turned up a few times. The DNA of the CDR3 is TGTGCCAGCAGGCCACCTCCAGGACAGCCACCTGAGGGTGAGCAGTTCTTC. It specifies CASRPPPGQPPEGEQFF. The chain recombines TRBV6-2 or TRBV6-3 with TRBJ2-1; maybe TRBD1 (6 bases). CDR3 length: 17 amino acids. The V gene lost 6 bases and the J gene lost 9 bases, with 27 bases spanning the gap. Per the germline V gene, CDR1 is MNHEY and CDR2 is SVGEGT.

This chain links TRBV11-2 with TRBJ1-1; 7 nucleotides match TRBD1. The CDR3 is made up of 15 amino acids. The V and J ends lost 3 bases and 4 bases, in that order; junction bases with no gene match: 8. The germline V gene encodes CDR1 SGHAT and CDR2 FQNNGV. The CDR3 region has the DNA TGTGCCAGCAGCTTTTATAAGGGGGCGAGCACTGAAGCTTTCTTT. It translates to CASSFYKGASTEAFF.

At least ten counts were recorded for this clonotype. The chain carries TRBV7-2 and TRBJ2-1; TRBD2 agrees at 14 bases. CDR1 is SGHTA, CDR2 FQGNSA, per germline. V lost 6 bases and J lost 9; bases outside the gene matches: 10. The CDR3 has 16 amino acids. The CDR3 loop reads CASSRWGLAGEGEQFF. In DNA, the CDR3 is TGTGCCAGCAGTCGGTGGGGACTAGCGGGGGAGGGTGAGCAGTTCTTC. Filled out from reference TRBV7-2 and TRBJ2-1, the complete variable domain reads GAGVSQSPSNKVTEKGKDVELRCDPISGHTALYWYRQSLGQGLEFLIYFQGNSAPDKSGLPSDRFSAERTGGSVSTLTIQRTQQEDSAVYLCASSRWGLAGEGEQFFGPGTRLTVL.

In its sample, this clonotype was seen a few times. The chain employs TRBV28 and TRBJ1-2, with TRBD1 matching 8 bases. This CDR3 is 13 amino acids long. Germline V CDR1 and CDR2: MDHEN, SYDVKM. The trim removed 3 bases at V and 8 bases at J, leaving 5 bases unmatched. CDR3 protein: CASSFSTGVGYTF. The CDR3 nucleotides read TGTGCCAGCAGTTTTTCGACAGGGGTCGGCTACACCTTC.

This clonotype was detected many times. The genes are TRBV7-2 and TRBJ1-1; 7 bases map to TRBD1. Germline CDR1 and CDR2: SGHTA and FQGNSA. CDR3 length: 14 residues. J gave up 4 bases and V 5 bases, and 7 bases lay outside the gene matches. In DNA form, the CDR3 reads TGTGCCAGCAGCGCGACAGGGCGACGCACTGAAGCTTTCTTT. Protein product: CASSATGRRTEAFF.

This clonotype was detected ten times or more. This chain joins TRBV12-3 or TRBV12-4 and TRBJ1-2; the D is unclear. V lost 5 bases and J 8 bases, leaving 24 bases between the germline ends. The CDR3 has 16 amino acids. CDR3 DNA: TGTGCCAGCAGTCCGCGTGCCCTAGGAGGCCCTGGGGGCTACACCTTC. Translating it yields CASSPRALGGPGGYTF.

This clonotype has ten or more counts. CDR3 coding DNA: TGTGCCAGCAGCTCGGCGGGGATCCGAGCAGATACGCAGTATTTT. Translated, it gives CASSSAGIRADTQYF. The chain joins TRBV7-2 to TRBJ2-3, with D perhaps TRBD2 (6 bases). The germline V gene has CDR1 SGHTA and CDR2 FQGNSA. Trimming pared 4 bases from V and 4 bases from J, leaving 15 bases between. This CDR3 is built from 15 residues.

This clonotype was seen many times. This chain connects TRBV12-3 or TRBV12-4 to TRBJ1-1; 7 nucleotides agree with TRBD1. Losses at the gene ends were 5 bases for V and 1 base for J; bases not matched to a gene: 10. The length of the CDR3 is 16 residues. DNA for the CDR3: TGTGCCAGCAGTACTCGACAGGGATCCCCGAACACTGAAGCTTTCTTT. Encoded protein: CASSTRQGSPNTEAFF.

V gene TRBV6-1 combines with J gene TRBJ1-6; D is uncertain. Trimming took off 7 bases at V and 9 bases at J, with 19 bases between the two ends. The germline V gene encodes CDR1 MNHNS and CDR2 SASEGT. There are 15 residues in the CDR3. CDR3 region: CASTPRWIDGSPLHF. DNA for the CDR3: TGTGCCAGCACCCCGCGGTGGATCGATGGTTCACCCCTCCACTTT.

This clonotype has just a few counts. The rearrangement uses TRBV19 and TRBJ1-5; no firm D call. CDR3 length: 16 residues. Looked up from germline, CDR1 is LNHDA and CDR2 is SQIVND (reference sequence). V lost 2 bases and J 0 bases, leaving 11 bases between the germline ends. CDR3 in amino acids: CASSIRGPYSNQPQHF. CDR3 bases: TGTGCCAGTAGTATAAGAGGCCCCTATAGCAATCAGCCCCAGCATTTT.